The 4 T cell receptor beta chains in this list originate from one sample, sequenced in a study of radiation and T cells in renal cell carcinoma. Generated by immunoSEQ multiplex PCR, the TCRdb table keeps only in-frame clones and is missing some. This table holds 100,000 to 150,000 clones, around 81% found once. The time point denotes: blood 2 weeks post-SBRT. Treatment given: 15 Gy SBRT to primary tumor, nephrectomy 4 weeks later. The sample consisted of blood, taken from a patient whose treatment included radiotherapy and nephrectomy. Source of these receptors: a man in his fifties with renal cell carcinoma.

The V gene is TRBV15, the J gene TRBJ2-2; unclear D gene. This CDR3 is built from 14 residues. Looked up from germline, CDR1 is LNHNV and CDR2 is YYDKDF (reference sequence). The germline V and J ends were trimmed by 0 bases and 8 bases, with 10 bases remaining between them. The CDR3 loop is CATSRDWAPGELFF. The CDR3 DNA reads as TGTGCCACCAGCAGAGACTGGGCTCCGGGGGAGCTGTTTTTT. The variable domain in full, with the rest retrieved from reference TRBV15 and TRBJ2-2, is DAMVIQNPRYQVTQFGKPVTLSCSQTLNHNVMYWYQQKSSQAPKLLFHYYDKDFNNEADTPDNFQSRRPNTSFCFLDIRSPGLGDTAMYLCATSRDWAPGELFFGEGSRLTVL.

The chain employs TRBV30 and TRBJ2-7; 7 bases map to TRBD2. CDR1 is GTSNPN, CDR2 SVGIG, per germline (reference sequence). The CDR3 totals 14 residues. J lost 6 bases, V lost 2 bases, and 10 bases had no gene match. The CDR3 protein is CAWSHRLPGGEQYF. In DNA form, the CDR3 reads TGTGCCTGGAGTCACCGACTTCCGGGGGGCGAGCAGTACTTC.

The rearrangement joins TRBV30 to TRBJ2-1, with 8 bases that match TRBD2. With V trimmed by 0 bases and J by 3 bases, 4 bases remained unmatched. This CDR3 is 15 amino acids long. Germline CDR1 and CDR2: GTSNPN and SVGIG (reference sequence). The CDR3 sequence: CAWSVLGLDYNEQFF. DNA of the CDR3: TGTGCCTGGAGTGTACTGGGACTAGACTACAATGAGCAGTTCTTC. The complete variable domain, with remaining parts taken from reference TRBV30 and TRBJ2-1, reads SQTIHQWPATLVQPVGSPLSLECTVEGTSNPNLYWYRQAAGRGLQLLFYSVGIGQISSEVPQNLSASRPQDRQFILSSKKLLLSDSGFYLCAWSVLGLDYNEQFFGPGTRLTVL.

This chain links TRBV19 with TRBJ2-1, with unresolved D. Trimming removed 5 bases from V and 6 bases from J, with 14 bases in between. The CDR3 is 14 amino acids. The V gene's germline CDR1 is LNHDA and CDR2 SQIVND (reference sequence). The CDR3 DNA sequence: TGTGCCAGTAGTTCACAAAGTTCGGTCAATGAGCAGTTCTTC. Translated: CASSSQSSVNEQFF.